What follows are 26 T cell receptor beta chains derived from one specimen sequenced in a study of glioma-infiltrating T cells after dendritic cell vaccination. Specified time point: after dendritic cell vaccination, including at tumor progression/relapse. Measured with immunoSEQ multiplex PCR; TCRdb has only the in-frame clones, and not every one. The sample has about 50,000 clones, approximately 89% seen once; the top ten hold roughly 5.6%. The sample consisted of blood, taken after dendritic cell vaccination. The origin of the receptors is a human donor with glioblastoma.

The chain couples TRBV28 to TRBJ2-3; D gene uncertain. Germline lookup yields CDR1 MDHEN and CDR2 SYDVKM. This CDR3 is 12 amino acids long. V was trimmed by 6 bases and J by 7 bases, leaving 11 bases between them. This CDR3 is CASRGRMNTQYF. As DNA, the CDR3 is TGTGCCAGCAGGGGCCGCATGAATACGCAGTATTTT.

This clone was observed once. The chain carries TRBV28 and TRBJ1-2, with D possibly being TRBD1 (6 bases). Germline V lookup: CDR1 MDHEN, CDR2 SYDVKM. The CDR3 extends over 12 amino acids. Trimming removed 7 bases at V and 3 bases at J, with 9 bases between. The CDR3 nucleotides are TGTGCCAGCACTACAGGGCACTATGGCTACACCTTC. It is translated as CASTTGHYGYTF.

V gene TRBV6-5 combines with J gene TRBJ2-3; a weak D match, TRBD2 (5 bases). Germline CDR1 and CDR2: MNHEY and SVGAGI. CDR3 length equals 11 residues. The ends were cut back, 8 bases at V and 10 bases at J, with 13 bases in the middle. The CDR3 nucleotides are TGTGCCAGCCAGAGAGGGAATGCGCAGTATTTT. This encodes CASQRGNAQYF.

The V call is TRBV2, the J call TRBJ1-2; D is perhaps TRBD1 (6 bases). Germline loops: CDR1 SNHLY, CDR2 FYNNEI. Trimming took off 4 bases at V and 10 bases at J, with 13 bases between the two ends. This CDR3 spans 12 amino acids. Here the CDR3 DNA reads TGTGCCAGCAGTGCACTAGACAGGCCCTACACCTTC. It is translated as CASSALDRPYTF.

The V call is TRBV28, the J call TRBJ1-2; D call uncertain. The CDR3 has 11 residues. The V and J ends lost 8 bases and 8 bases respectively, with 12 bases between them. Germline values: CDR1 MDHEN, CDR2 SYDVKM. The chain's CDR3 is CASARGLGYTF. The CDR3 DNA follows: TGTGCCAGCGCGAGAGGCTTAGGCTACACCTTC.

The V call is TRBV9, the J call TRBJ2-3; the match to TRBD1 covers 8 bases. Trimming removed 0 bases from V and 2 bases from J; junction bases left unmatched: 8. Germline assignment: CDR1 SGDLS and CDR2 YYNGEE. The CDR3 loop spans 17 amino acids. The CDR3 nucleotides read TGTGCCAGCAGCGTAGCTCCCACAGGGGGGTTCACAGATACGCAGTATTTT. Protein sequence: CASSVAPTGGFTDTQYF.

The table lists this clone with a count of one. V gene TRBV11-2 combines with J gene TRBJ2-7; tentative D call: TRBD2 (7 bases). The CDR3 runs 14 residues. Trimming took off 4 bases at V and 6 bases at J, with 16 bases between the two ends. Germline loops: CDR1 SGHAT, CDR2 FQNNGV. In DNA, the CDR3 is TGTGCCAGCAGCTGGGGGGGCGGACCGGGCGAGCAGTACTTC. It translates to CASSWGGGPGEQYF. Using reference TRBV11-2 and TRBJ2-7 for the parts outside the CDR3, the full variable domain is EAGVAQSPRYKIIEKRQSVAFWCNPISGHATLYWYQQILGQGPKLLIQFQNNGVVDDSQLPKDRFSAERLKGVDSTLKIQPAKLEDSAVYLCASSWGGGPGEQYFGPGTRLTVT.

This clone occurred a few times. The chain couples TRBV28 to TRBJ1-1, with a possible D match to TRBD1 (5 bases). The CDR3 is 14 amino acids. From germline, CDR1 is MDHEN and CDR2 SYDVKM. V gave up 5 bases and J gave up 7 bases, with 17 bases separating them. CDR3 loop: CASSTGGTLLEAFF. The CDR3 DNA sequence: TGTGCCAGCAGTACGGGGGGGACCCTACTTGAAGCTTTCTTT.

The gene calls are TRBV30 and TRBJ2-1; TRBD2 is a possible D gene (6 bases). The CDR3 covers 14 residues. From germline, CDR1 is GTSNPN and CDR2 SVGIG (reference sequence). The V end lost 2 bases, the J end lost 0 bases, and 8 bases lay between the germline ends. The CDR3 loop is CAWSRSGSYNEQFF. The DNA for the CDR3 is TGTGCCTGGAGTCGTAGCGGCTCCTACAATGAGCAGTTCTTC. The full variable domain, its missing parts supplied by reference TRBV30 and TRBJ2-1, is SQTIHQWPATLVQPVGSPLSLECTVEGTSNPNLYWYRQAAGRGLQLLFYSVGIGQISSEVPQNLSASRPQDRQFILSSKKLLLSDSGFYLCAWSRSGSYNEQFFGPGTRLTVL.

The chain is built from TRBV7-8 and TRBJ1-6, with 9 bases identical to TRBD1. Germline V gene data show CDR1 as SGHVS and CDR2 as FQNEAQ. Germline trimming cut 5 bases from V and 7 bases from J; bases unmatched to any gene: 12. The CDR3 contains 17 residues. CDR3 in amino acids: CASSSPTRTGVNSPLHF. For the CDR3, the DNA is TGTGCCAGCAGCAGCCCAACTCGGACAGGGGTAAATTCACCCCTCCACTTT. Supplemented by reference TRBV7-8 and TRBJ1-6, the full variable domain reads GAGVSQSPRYKVAKRGQDVALRCDPISGHVSLFWYQQALGQGPEFLTYFQNEAQLDKSGLPSDRFFAERPEGSVSTLKIQRTQQEDSAVYLCASSSPTRTGVNSPLHFGNGTRLTVT.

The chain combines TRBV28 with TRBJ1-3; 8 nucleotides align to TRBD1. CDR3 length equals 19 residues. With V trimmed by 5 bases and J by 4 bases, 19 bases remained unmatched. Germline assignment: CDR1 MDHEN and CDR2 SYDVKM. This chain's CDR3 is CASSLNGQGGTTRGNTIYF. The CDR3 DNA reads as TGTGCCAGCAGTCTAAACGGACAGGGTGGAACAACCCGGGGAAACACCATATATTTT. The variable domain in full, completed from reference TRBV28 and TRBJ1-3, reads DVKVTQSSRYLVKRTGEKVFLECVQDMDHENMFWYRQDPGLGLRLIYFSYDVKMKEKGDIPEGYSVSREKKERFSLILESASTNQTSMYLCASSLNGQGGTTRGNTIYFGEGSWLTVV.

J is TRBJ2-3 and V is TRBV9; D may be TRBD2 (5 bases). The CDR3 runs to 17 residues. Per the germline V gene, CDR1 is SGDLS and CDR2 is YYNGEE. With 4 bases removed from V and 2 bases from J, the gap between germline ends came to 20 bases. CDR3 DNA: TGTGCCAGCAGCCGCCGGGATGGGTGGGAAAACACAGATACGCAGTATTTT. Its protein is CASSRRDGWENTDTQYF.

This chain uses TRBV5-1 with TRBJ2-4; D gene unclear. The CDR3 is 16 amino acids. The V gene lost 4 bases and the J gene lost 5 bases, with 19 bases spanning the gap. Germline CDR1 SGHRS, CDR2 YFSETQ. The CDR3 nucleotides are TGCGCCAGCAGCACCCCCTCAAGTGGCGGAGAAAACATTCAGTACTTC. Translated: CASSTPSSGGENIQYF. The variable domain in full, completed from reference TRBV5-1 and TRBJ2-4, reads KAGVTQTPRYLIKTRGQQVTLSCSPISGHRSVSWYQQTPGQGLQFLFEYFSETQRNKGNFPGRFSGRQFSNSRSEMNVSTLELGDSALYLCASSTPSSGGENIQYFGAGTRLSVL.

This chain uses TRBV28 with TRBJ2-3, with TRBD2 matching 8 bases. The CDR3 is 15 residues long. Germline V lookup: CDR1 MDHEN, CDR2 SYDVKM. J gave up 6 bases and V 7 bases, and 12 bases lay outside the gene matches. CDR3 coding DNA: TGTGCCAGCACCTCACGGGGGGGTGGGTCTGATACGCAGTATTTT. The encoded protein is CASTSRGGGSDTQYF.

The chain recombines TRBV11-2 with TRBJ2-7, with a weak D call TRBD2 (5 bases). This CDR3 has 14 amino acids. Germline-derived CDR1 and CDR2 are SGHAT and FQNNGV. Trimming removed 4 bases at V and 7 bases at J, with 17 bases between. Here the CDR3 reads CASSSRVPRREQYF. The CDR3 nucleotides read TGTGCCAGCAGCTCACGGGTACCCCGGAGGGAGCAGTACTTC.

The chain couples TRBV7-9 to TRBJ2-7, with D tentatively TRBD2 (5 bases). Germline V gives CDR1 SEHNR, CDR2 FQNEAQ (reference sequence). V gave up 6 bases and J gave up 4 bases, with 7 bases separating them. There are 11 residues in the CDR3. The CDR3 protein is CASRREYEQYF. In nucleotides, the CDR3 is TGTGCCAGCAGGAGGGAGTACGAGCAGTACTTC.

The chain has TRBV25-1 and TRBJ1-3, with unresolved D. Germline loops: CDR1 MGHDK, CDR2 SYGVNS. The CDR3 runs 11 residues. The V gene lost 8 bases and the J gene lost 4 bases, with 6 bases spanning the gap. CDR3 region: CASAQGNTIYF. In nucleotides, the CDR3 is TGTGCCAGCGCCCAGGGAAACACCATATATTTT.

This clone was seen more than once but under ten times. The CDR3 DNA is TGTGCCAGCAGCTCCCCGGGACTAGCGGGGAGGAAGACCCAGTACTTC. As protein: CASSSPGLAGRKTQYF. The V gene is TRBV7-2, the J gene TRBJ2-5; 13 bases align to TRBD2. With V trimmed by 4 bases and J by 6 bases, 8 bases remained unmatched. The germline V gene encodes CDR1 SGHTA and CDR2 FQGNSA. The CDR3 is made up of 16 amino acids.

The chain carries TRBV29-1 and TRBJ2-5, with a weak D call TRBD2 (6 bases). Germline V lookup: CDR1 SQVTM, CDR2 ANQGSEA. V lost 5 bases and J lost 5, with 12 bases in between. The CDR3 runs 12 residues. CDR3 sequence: CSVSSGVETQYF. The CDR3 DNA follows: TGCAGCGTTTCATCGGGAGTGGAGACCCAGTACTTC.

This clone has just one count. Written as DNA, the CDR3 is TGTGCCAGCAGCTTAGGCAGGGGGGCCTACGAGCAGTACTTC. It encodes CASSLGRGAYEQYF. The chain links TRBV11-2 to TRBJ2-7; possible D gene TRBD1, 7 bases. The CDR3 covers 14 residues. Germline V lookup: CDR1 SGHAT, CDR2 FQNNGV. The V and J ends lost 1 base and 2 bases respectively, with 9 bases between them. Drawing the rest from reference TRBV11-2 and TRBJ2-7, the complete variable domain is EAGVAQSPRYKIIEKRQSVAFWCNPISGHATLYWYQQILGQGPKLLIQFQNNGVVDDSQLPKDRFSAERLKGVDSTLKIQPAKLEDSAVYLCASSLGRGAYEQYFGPGTRLTVT.

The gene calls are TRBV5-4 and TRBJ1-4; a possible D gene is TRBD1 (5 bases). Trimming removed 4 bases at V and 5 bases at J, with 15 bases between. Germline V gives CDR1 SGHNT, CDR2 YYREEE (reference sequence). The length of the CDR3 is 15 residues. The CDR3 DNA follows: TGTGCCAGCAGCGGGGGTGAGGGAGGGAATGAAAAACTGTTTTTT. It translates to CASSGGEGGNEKLFF.

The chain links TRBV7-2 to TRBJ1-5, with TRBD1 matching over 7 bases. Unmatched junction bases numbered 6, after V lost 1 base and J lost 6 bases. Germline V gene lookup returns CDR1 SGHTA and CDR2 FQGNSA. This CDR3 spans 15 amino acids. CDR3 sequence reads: CASSLEYRGSQPQHF. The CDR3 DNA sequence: TGTGCCAGCAGCTTAGAGTACAGGGGAAGTCAGCCCCAGCATTTT. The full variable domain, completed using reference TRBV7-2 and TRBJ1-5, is GAGVSQSPSNKVTEKGKDVELRCDPISGHTALYWYRQSLGQGLEFLIYFQGNSAPDKSGLPSDRFSAERTGGSVSTLTIQRTQQEDSAVYLCASSLEYRGSQPQHFGDGTRLSIL.

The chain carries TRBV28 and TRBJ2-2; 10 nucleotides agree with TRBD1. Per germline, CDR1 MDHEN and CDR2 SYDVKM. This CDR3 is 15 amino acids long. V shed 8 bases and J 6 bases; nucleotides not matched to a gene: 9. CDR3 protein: CASHPGQGNAGELFF. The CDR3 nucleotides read TGTGCCAGCCATCCGGGACAGGGGAATGCCGGGGAGCTGTTTTTT. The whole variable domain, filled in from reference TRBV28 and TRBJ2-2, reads DVKVTQSSRYLVKRTGEKVFLECVQDMDHENMFWYRQDPGLGLRLIYFSYDVKMKEKGDIPEGYSVSREKKERFSLILESASTNQTSMYLCASHPGQGNAGELFFGEGSRLTVL.

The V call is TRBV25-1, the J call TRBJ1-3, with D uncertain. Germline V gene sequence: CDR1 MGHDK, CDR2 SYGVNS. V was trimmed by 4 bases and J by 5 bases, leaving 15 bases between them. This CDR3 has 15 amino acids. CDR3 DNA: TGTGCCAGCAGTGGAGGGTTAAATGATCGAAACACCATATATTTT. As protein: CASSGGLNDRNTIYF.

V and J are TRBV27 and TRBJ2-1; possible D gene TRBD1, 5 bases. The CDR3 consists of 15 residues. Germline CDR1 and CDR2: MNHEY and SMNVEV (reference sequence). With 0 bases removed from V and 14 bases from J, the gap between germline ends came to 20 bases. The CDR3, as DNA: TGTGCCAGCAGTTTATCGGCAAGCCGGCAAGGGGAAGAGTTCTTC. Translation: CASSLSASRQGEEFF.

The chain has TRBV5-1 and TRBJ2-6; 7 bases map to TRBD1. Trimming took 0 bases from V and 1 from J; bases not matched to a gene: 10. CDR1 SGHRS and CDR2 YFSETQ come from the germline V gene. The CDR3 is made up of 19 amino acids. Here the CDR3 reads CASSLAAGGSLSGANVLTF. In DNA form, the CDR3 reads TGCGCCAGCAGCTTGGCGGCAGGGGGTTCCCTATCTGGGGCCAACGTCCTGACTTTC.